The 27 T cell receptor beta chains in this list originate from one sample, sequenced in a study of regulatory T cells in long-lasting Graves disease. Indicated time point: newly diagnosed GD, antithyroid drugs for less than 3 months. PBMC-derived RNA was used for the TCR library. Arm-PCR with iRepertoire HTBI primers amplified the CDR3 regions for these TCR beta libraries. TCRdb reprocessed the multiplex PCR reads via MiXCR and lists one record per CDR3 protein. The sample yields about 450,000 distinct CDR3 sequences, 16% seen once. The same sample was also used in a study of T cells in Graves' hyperthyroidism and ophthalmopathy.

Sequencing used peripheral blood mononuclear cells (PBMCs), obtained at new diagnosis, from a patient treated with antithyroid drugs. Source of these receptors: a woman aged 30 to 39 with Graves disease.

This clonotype was seen at least ten times. The chain joins TRBV10-3 to TRBJ2-1; D is undetermined. V was shortened by 4 bases and J by 0 bases, with 13 bases between the two germline ends. The CDR3 runs 16 residues. The germline V gene has CDR1 ENHRY and CDR2 SYGVKD. The CDR3: CAISVVGKNSYNEQFF. The CDR3 DNA reads as TGTGCCATCAGTGTGGTCGGCAAGAACTCCTACAATGAGCAGTTCTTC.

V gene TRBV19 combines with J gene TRBJ2-1; D may match TRBD1 or TRBD2 (7 bases each). V was shortened by 3 bases and J by 12 bases, with 15 bases between the two germline ends. This CDR3 spans 13 amino acids. Germline loops: CDR1 LNHDA, CDR2 SQIVND (reference sequence). DNA for the CDR3: TGTGCCAGTAGTATGCAGGGGGGGGCGGGGCAGTTCTTC. This encodes CASSMQGGAGQFF.

The rearrangement joins TRBV6-1 to TRBJ2-3, with 8 positions matching TRBD1. Germline V CDR1 and CDR2: MNHNS, SASEGT. CDR3 length: 18 residues. Trimming took 6 bases from V and 0 from J; bases not matched to a gene: 14. The CDR3 protein is CASSPRDRRPPSTDTQYF. In nucleotides, the CDR3 is TGTGCCAGCAGCCCGCGGGACAGGAGACCTCCTAGCACAGATACGCAGTATTTT.

This clonotype was found many times. The J gene is TRBJ2-3, the V gene TRBV9; the D is unclear. V was cut by 3 bases and J by 4 bases, with 9 bases left in between. CDR1 is SGDLS and CDR2 is YYNGEE in the germline V gene. The CDR3 runs 13 residues. In DNA, the CDR3 is TGTGCCAGCAGCGGAACGCACGCAGATACGCAGTATTTT. Its protein product is CASSGTHADTQYF.

As concerns this clonotype: A much larger clone differs by one base, so this may be a read error. The CDR3 does not close with the conserved phenylalanine or tryptophan, likely indicating a read error. J is TRBJ1-2 and V is TRBV20-1, with D uncertain. The CDR3 is made up of 12 amino acids. The V end lost 6 bases, the J end lost 1 base, and 9 bases lay between the germline ends. Germline V gene data show CDR1 as DFQATT and CDR2 as SNEGSKA (reference sequence). The CDR3, as DNA: TGCAGTGCAGATTTGAGTAACTATGGCTACACCGTC. This codes for CSADLSNYGYTV.

In nucleotides, the CDR3 is TGTGCCAGCAGCTTAGGCCAGGGGGACTACAATGAGCAGTTCTTC. Its protein product is CASSLGQGDYNEQFF. The chain links TRBV7-9 to TRBJ2-1; the match to TRBD1 covers 7 bases. V lost 1 base and J lost 3; bases outside the gene matches: 3. There are 15 residues in the CDR3. From germline, CDR1 is SEHNR and CDR2 FQNEAQ (reference sequence).

This clonotype was seen at least ten times. CDR3 sequence: CASSSGFYGYTF. In DNA form, the CDR3 reads TGTGCCAGCAGTTCAGGGTTTTATGGCTACACCTTC. V usage is TRBV12-3 or TRBV12-4 and J usage is TRBJ1-2, with D possibly TRBD1 on 5 matching bases. This CDR3 contains 12 residues. V lost 4 bases, J lost 5 bases, and 8 bases lay in between.

The sample holds many counts of this clonotype. The J gene is TRBJ1-1, the V gene TRBV7-8; TRBD1 matches 11 bases. This CDR3 spans 21 amino acids. V dropped 2 bases and J dropped 0; count of bases not matched to a gene: 17. Germline-derived CDR1 and CDR2 are SGHVS and FQNEAQ. The CDR3 region has the DNA TGTGCCAGCAGCTTATCTGGACAGGGGGCAGATTATGCGAGATTGAACACTGAAGCTTTCTTT. Protein sequence: CASSLSGQGADYARLNTEAFF.

V and J are TRBV11-2 and TRBJ2-3; weak D call: TRBD2 (7 bases). The CDR3 runs 14 residues. With 4 bases removed from V and 1 base from J, the gap between germline ends came to 9 bases. Germline CDR1 reads SGHAT; CDR2 reads FQNNGV. CDR3 region: CASSWGGRTDTQYF. The CDR3 DNA follows: TGTGCCAGCAGCTGGGGGGGCCGCACAGATACGCAGTATTTT.

This clonotype was counted many times. The rearrangement joins TRBV11-3 to TRBJ2-3; D call uncertain. The CDR3 totals 13 residues. Trimming took 0 bases from V and 5 from J, leaving 6 bases between them. From germline, CDR1 is SGHNT and CDR2 YENEEA. The CDR3 loop is CASSLDPGDTQYF. CDR3 DNA sequence: TGTGCCAGCAGCTTAGACCCAGGAGATACGCAGTATTTT.

The gene calls are TRBV20-1 and TRBJ2-3; 8 bases agree with TRBD1. The DNA end is a closer match to TRBJ2-5, so the J assignment may be wrong. This CDR3 contains 12 residues. Germline V gives CDR1 DFQATT, CDR2 SNEGSKA (reference sequence). CDR3 sequence reads: CSAGQGSETQYF. CDR3 bases: TGCAGTGCTGGACAGGGATCCGAGACCCAGTACTTC.

This clonotype was seen more than once but under ten times. The genes are TRBV19 and TRBJ2-1; TRBD2 agrees at 7 bases. CDR1 is LNHDA and CDR2 is SQIVND in the germline V gene (reference sequence). J was trimmed by 4 bases and V by 5 bases; bases with no gene match: 14. The CDR3 extends over 17 amino acids. For the CDR3, the DNA is TGTGCCAGTAGTGCGCATCCTCTAGCGGACCTATACAATGAGCAGTTCTTC. Translating it yields CASSAHPLADLYNEQFF.

Note on this clonotype: One end of the junction is discordant with germline, which a read error may explain. The chain carries TRBV24-1 and TRBJ2-2; 11 bases are shared with TRBD2. This CDR3 is 16 amino acids long. The germline V gene encodes CDR1 KGHDR and CDR2 SFDVKD. This chain's CDR3 is CASSPELAGVAGGLFF. CDR3 nucleotide sequence: TGTGCCAGCAGCCCCGAACTAGCGGGAGTGGCCGGGGGGCTGTTTTTT.

In the case of this clonotype: A read error is the likely source, as a far larger clone sits one nucleotide away. The chain couples TRBV11-2 to TRBJ2-7; 7 nucleotides agree with TRBD2. The V gene end was trimmed by 5 bases and the J gene end by 7 bases; junction bases not matched to a gene: 14. Germline CDR1 is SGHAT and CDR2 is FQNNGV. The CDR3 has 15 amino acids. CDR3 sequence reads: CASSPQGLRPNEQYF. The CDR3 bases are TGTGCCAGCAGCCCTCAGGGACTACGACCCAATGAGCAGTACTTC.

The rearrangement links TRBV10-3 to TRBJ2-7; 10 bases agree with TRBD2. Trimming cost V 10 bases and J 2 bases; bases outside gene matches: 8. This CDR3 region has 14 residues. Germline CDR1 ENHRY, CDR2 SYGVKD. CDR3 nucleotide sequence: TGTGCCACCAGGAGCGGGAGGGAAACCTACGAGCAGTACTTC. The encoded protein is CATRSGRETYEQYF.

This clonotype has ten or more counts. V gene TRBV6-1 combines with J gene TRBJ1-2; D not certain. CDR3 length: 13 residues. Trimming took 6 bases from V and 4 from J, leaving 12 bases between them. Germline V CDR1 and CDR2: MNHNS, SASEGT. CDR3 loop: CASSPDGLYGYTF. The CDR3 region has the DNA TGTGCCAGCAGCCCAGACGGACTCTATGGCTACACCTTC.

The J gene is TRBJ2-4, the V gene TRBV15; weak D call: TRBD2 (6 bases). Germline lookup yields CDR1 LNHNV and CDR2 YYDKDF (reference sequence). This CDR3 spans 13 amino acids. V was trimmed by 0 bases and J by 8 bases, leaving 8 bases between them. As DNA, the CDR3 is TGTGCCACCAGCAGAGAGGGGGGAGACATTCAGTACTTC. It specifies CATSREGGDIQYF.

Many counts were recorded for this clonotype. The J gene is TRBJ2-7, the V gene TRBV7-2; 7 nucleotides agree with TRBD1. Germline values: CDR1 SGHTA, CDR2 FQGNSA. The CDR3 covers 15 residues. V lost 1 base, J lost 3 bases, and 6 bases stayed unmatched. CDR3 amino acids: CASSLGHTGVYEQYF. In DNA, the CDR3 is TGTGCCAGCAGCTTAGGTCATACAGGGGTCTACGAGCAGTACTTC.

There are many counts of this clonotype. J is TRBJ1-2 and V is TRBV3-1; 8 positions match TRBD1. The CDR3 extends over 15 amino acids. The junction had 5 bases not matched to a gene; V was cut back by 3 bases and J by 2 bases. Germline loops: CDR1 LGHDT, CDR2 YNNKEL (reference sequence). The CDR3 DNA sequence: TGTGCCAGCAGCCAGACGGACAGGGAGAACTATGGCTACACCTTC. Protein product: CASSQTDRENYGYTF. The entire variable domain, with the rest obtained from reference TRBV3-1 and TRBJ1-2, is as follows: DTAVSQTPKYLVTQMGNDKSIKCEQNLGHDTMYWYKQDSKKFLKIMFSYNNKELIINETVPNRFSPKSPDKAHLNLHINSLELGDSAVYFCASSQTDRENYGYTFGSGTRLTVV.

This chain connects TRBV19 to TRBJ1-2; D remains ambiguous. In germline, CDR1 is LNHDA, CDR2 SQIVND (reference sequence). V lost 3 bases and J lost 2, with 7 bases in between. The CDR3 is made up of 13 amino acids. The CDR3 spells CASSIEVNYGYTF. CDR3 coding DNA: TGTGCCAGTAGTATTGAGGTAAACTATGGCTACACCTTC.

This clonotype was counted at least ten times. This chain links TRBV10-1 with TRBJ2-1; possible D gene TRBD2, 6 bases. The V gene's germline CDR1 is WNHNN and CDR2 SYGVQD (reference sequence). CDR3 size: 18 residues. V was pared by 3 bases and J by 0 bases, with 18 bases between. This chain's CDR3 is CASSESGLGGGSYNEQFF. Written as DNA, the CDR3 is TGCGCCAGCAGTGAATCGGGACTGGGGGGTGGCTCCTACAATGAGCAGTTCTTC.

This clonotype was seen at least ten times. The chain links TRBV28 to TRBJ2-7; D remains ambiguous. V gave up 2 bases and J gave up 5 bases, with 4 bases separating them. The CDR3 is made up of 11 amino acids. CDR1 and CDR2 (germline): MDHEN, SYDVKM. The CDR3 reads CASSLMHEQYF. CDR3 coding DNA: TGTGCCAGCAGTTTAATGCACGAGCAGTACTTC.

At least ten counts were recorded for this clonotype. The rearrangement links TRBV28 to TRBJ2-7; 8 positions match TRBD1. The germline V gene encodes CDR1 MDHEN and CDR2 SYDVKM. CDR3 length: 16 residues. Trimming removed 6 bases from V and 2 bases from J; junction bases left unmatched: 12. The CDR3 DNA is TGTGCCAGCAGCGAAACTTCCGGGACAGGAACCTACGAGCAGTACTTC. Protein product: CASSETSGTGTYEQYF.

The table lists this clonotype with many counts. This chain uses TRBV6-5 with TRBJ1-1; D unclear. Trimming removed 4 bases from V and 7 bases from J, with 13 bases in between. Germline CDR1 reads MNHEY; CDR2 reads SVGAGI. The CDR3 extends over 13 amino acids. The CDR3 here is CASSFMESSEAFF. In nucleotides, the CDR3 is TGTGCCAGCAGTTTTATGGAATCCAGTGAAGCTTTCTTT.

This clonotype was found many times. V is TRBV20-1 and J is TRBJ2-1; D unresolved. This CDR3 spans 10 amino acids. The ends were cut back, 3 bases at V and 8 bases at J, with 5 bases in the middle. Germline CDR1 and CDR2: DFQATT and SNEGSKA (reference sequence). CDR3: CSASVDEQFF. CDR3 bases: TGCAGTGCTAGTGTGGATGAGCAGTTCTTC.

This clonotype was observed a handful of times. The chain uses TRBV7-9 and TRBJ2-1, with D unresolved. The germline V and J ends were trimmed by 5 bases and 5 bases, with 13 bases remaining between them. This CDR3 is built from 14 residues. The germline CDR1 and CDR2 sequences are SEHNR and FQNEAQ (reference sequence). CDR3 in DNA: TGTGCCAGCAGCCGCATCGGACCTAACAATGAGCAGTTCTTC. Amino acid sequence: CASSRIGPNNEQFF.

As for this clonotype: With a much larger clone just one base away, this may be a read error. The genes are TRBV28 and TRBJ1-5; D is undetermined. V was pared by 4 bases and J by 4 bases, with 11 bases between. Germline V CDR1 and CDR2: MDHEN, SYDVKM. This CDR3 region has 14 residues. The CDR3 is CASSSGRINQPQHF. The CDR3 region has the DNA TGTGCCAGCAGTTCCGGACGGATTAATCAGCCCCAGCATTTT.